These T cell receptor beta chains were read from a single sample in a study of shared clonotypes between healthy human individuals. Assay used: immunoSEQ multiplex PCR; TCRdb lists only in-frame clones, some missing. The table lists under 600,000 clones, about 96% of them singletons. Sequenced input: naive CD4+ T cells sorted from blood. The receptors here all came from a woman in her 30s in good health. Each CDR3 is given with its conserved first and last residue. Fields, in order: V gene, D gene, J gene, clone size, CDR3 DNA, CDR3 protein. D genes are given only for firm matches. Not every row has a clone size; where given, it reads once, few, many or a size class.

>TRBV4-1|-|TRBJ1-2|-
TGCGCCAGCAGCCAAGTCGGGGGAGGCTACACCTTC
CASSQVGGGYTF
>TRBV14|-|TRBJ1-5|-
TGTGCCAGCAGCCAACGGGGTATCAATCAGCCCCAGCATTTT
CASSQRGINQPQHF
>TRBV19|TRBD1|TRBJ2-7|-
TGTGCCAGTAGTATACGGGACAGGGGATACGAGCAGTACTTC
CASSIRDRGYEQYF
>TRBV30|-|TRBJ1-5|-
TGTGCCTGGAGCAGGGGTAATCAGCCCCAGCATTTT
CAWSRGNQPQHF
>TRBV18|TRBD2|TRBJ2-7|-
TGTGCCAGCTCGGCGACTAGCGGCCCCTACGAGCAGTACTTC
CASSATSGPYEQYF
>TRBV27|TRBD2|TRBJ2-1|-
TGTGCCAGCAGTTGGACTAGCGGGGAATACAATGAGCAGTTCTTC
CASSWTSGEYNEQFF
>TRBV28|-|TRBJ1-2|once
TGTGCCAGCAGCACCTCCCGGGTGGATGGCTACACCTTC
CASSTSRVDGYTF
>TRBV14|-|TRBJ1-1|-
TGTGCCAGCAGCCAAGATTTTCTCGGTGTCCTCAACACTGAAGCTTTCTTT
CASSQDFLGVLNTEAFF
>TRBV25-1|TRBD2|TRBJ2-3|-
TGTGCCAGCAGTTTACTAGCGGGAACAAGCACAGATACGCAGTATTTT
CASSLLAGTSTDTQYF
>TRBV2|TRBD1|TRBJ1-2|-
TGTGCCAGCACCAGGGACAGGAAATATGGCTACACCTTC
CASTRDRKYGYTF
>TRBV5-1|TRBD2|TRBJ2-5|-
TGCGCCAGCAGCTTGTATAGCACTAGCGGAACCCAAGAGACCCAGTACTTC
CASSLYSTSGTQETQYF
>TRBV5-1|TRBD2|TRBJ2-4|-
TGCGCCAGCAGCGGTACTAGCGGGAGGGCTTCTGGGAACATTCAGTACTTC
CASSGTSGRASGNIQYF
>TRBV6-1|-|TRBJ1-1|-
TGTGCCAGCAGTGTTGCAGGTGCGGCCGCGGGCTTTGAAGCTTTCTTT
CASSVAGAAAGFEAFF
>TRBV7-8|-|TRBJ2-1|-
TGTGCCATTCCTACAGGGTCCTACAATGAGCAGTTCTTC
CAIPTGSYNEQFF
>TRBV5-1|TRBD2|TRBJ2-5|-
TGCGCCAGCAGCTACCGACTAGCGGGCCACCAAGAGACCCAGTACTTC
CASSYRLAGHQETQYF
>TRBV5-1|TRBD2|TRBJ2-1|-
TGCGCCAGCAGCTTGGTGCTAGCGGGAGGGGATGAGCAGTTCTTC
CASSLVLAGGDEQFF
>TRBV19|-|TRBJ2-7|-
TGTGCCAGTAGTTCGGGGCCGGGGCAATACGAGCAGTACTTC
CASSSGPGQYEQYF
>TRBV19|TRBD1|TRBJ1-4|-
TGTGCCAGTAGTCCGGACAGGGCAACTAATGAAAAACTGTTTTTT
CASSPDRATNEKLFF
>TRBV5-1|-|TRBJ2-2|-
TGCGCCAGCAGCCCAGATCGACCTAACACCGGGGAGCTGTTTTTT
CASSPDRPNTGELFF
>TRBV13|-|TRBJ1-1|-
TGTGCCAGCAGCTTAGGAGTGAACACTGAAGCTTTCTTT
CASSLGVNTEAFF
>TRBV2|-|TRBJ2-3|-
TGTGCCAGCAGGGGACTGGCCGGCACAGATACGCAGTATTTT
CASRGLAGTDTQYF
>TRBV6-5|TRBD1|TRBJ2-7|-
TGTGCCAGCAGCCCCGGGACAGGGACCCACGAGCAGTACTTC
CASSPGTGTHEQYF
>TRBV28|-|TRBJ1-1|-
TGTGCCAGCAGTTACATTAACACTGAAGCTTTCTTT
CASSYINTEAFF
>TRBV5-8|-|TRBJ2-7|-
TGTGCCAGCAGAGGGAGAAGGGGCGCCTACGAGCAGTACTTC
CASRGRRGAYEQYF
>TRBV9|TRBD1|TRBJ2-1|-
TGTGCCAGCAGCGTAGTCGCGTCAGGGGGCGCCTACAATGAGCAGTTCTTC
CASSVVASGGAYNEQFF